The clone carrying this T cell receptor (beta chain) appeared many times. The sample belongs to a study of blood T cell repertoires in COVID-19. Across the whole study: The origin of the acute and convalescent COVID-19 samples was the United States, Italy and Spain.

Original methodology: Amplifying reference gene primers gave estimates of nucleated cell counts. Clones were sequenced by immunoSEQ multiplex PCR, and TCRdb holds only the in-frame ones, with some missing. V, J and clone size are taken as reported in that table, and D and trimming were inferred from the DNA itself. The table includes roughly 270,000 clones, 65% to 90% detected once. The CDR3 runs to 14 residues. CDR1 and CDR2 (germline): SGHRS, YFSETQ. The germline V and J ends were trimmed by 4 bases and 8 bases, with 18 bases remaining between them. The clonotype originates from a man over 45 with active or convalescent COVID-19. The sample consisted of peripheral blood. V is TRBV5-1 and J is TRBJ1-2; D might be TRBD1 (6 bases). The CDR3 is CASSKDTGTGGYTF. The CDR3 DNA reads TGCGCCAGCAGCAAGGATACAGGGACGGGAGGCTACACCTTC.